The clone carrying this T cell receptor (beta chain) has a handful of counts. The data belong to a study of breast tumors, draining lymph nodes, adjacent tissues. Samples came from axillary lymph nodes draining the breast cancer. Germline values: CDR1 MNHEY, CDR2 SVGAGI. V was cut by 2 bases and J by 3 bases, with 10 bases left in between. This CDR3 region has 14 residues. Each CDR3 protein gets one entry after TCRdb re-called the multiplex PCR reads with MiXCR. The table includes 250,000 or so distinct CDR3 sequences, 30% to 35% detected once. The TCR originated in a female donor with breast cancer. Some clones in this sample may be carry-over from other donors' samples. The J gene is TRBJ1-2, the V gene TRBV6-5; D not resolved. Sequencing was carried out using axillary lymph node tissue. The CDR3 sequence is CASSYRAGHYGYTF. The CDR3 region has the DNA TGTGCCAGCAGTTACCGGGCAGGACACTATGGCTACACCTTC.